The 7 T cell receptor beta chains presented below share a single source sample, sequenced in a study of OX40 agonist ivuxolimab in advanced cancers. Using immunoSEQ multiplex PCR, the repertoire was profiled, and TCRdb retains in-frame clones only, with some absent. The table lists under 90,000 clones, roughly 84% of them singletons. This sample comprised CD4+ or CD8+ T cells sorted from blood, obtained in a trial of the OX40 agonist ivuxolimab. The source is an adult with an advanced solid tumor such as melanoma, head and neck, liver or kidney cancer.

The chain employs TRBV2 and TRBJ2-7; D is possibly TRBD1 (6 bases). This CDR3 is 15 amino acids long. Germline CDR1 and CDR2: SNHLY and FYNNEI. V was shortened by 3 bases and J by 0 bases, with 12 bases between the two germline ends. This CDR3 is CASSDGLDSSYEQYF. CDR3 bases: TGTGCCAGCAGTGACGGCCTGGACAGCTCCTACGAGCAGTACTTC.

The V and J genes are TRBV10-3 and TRBJ2-7, with TRBD1 matching 7 bases. From germline, CDR1 is ENHRY and CDR2 SYGVKD. With V trimmed by 6 bases and J by 2 bases, 10 bases remained unmatched. This CDR3 has 15 residues. The DNA for the CDR3 is TGTGCCATCAGCGATCCGGGACAGAATACCTACGAGCAGTACTTC. Its protein product is CAISDPGQNTYEQYF.

As regards this clone: Other DNA sequences in the sample encode the same CDR3. The V gene is TRBV9, the J gene TRBJ2-3, with D unresolved. V lost 0 bases and J 0 bases, leaving 5 bases between the germline ends. CDR1 is SGDLS, CDR2 YYNGEE, per germline. The CDR3 has 14 residues. CDR3 coding DNA: TGTGCCAGCAGCGTAGTCGGGAGCACAGATACGCAGTATTTT. Translation gives CASSVVGSTDTQYF.

The chain links TRBV7-2 to TRBJ2-7, with D unresolved. The CDR3 runs to 14 residues. Looked up from germline, CDR1 is SGHTA and CDR2 is FQGNSA. V was cut by 0 bases and J by 0 bases, with 6 bases left in between. This CDR3 is CASSLAAGSYEQYF. The CDR3 DNA is TGTGCCAGCAGCTTAGCTGCTGGCTCCTACGAGCAGTACTTC.

This clone was counted once. The V and J genes are TRBV27 and TRBJ1-2, with D perhaps matching TRBD1 (5 bases). CDR3 size: 15 residues. V was shortened by 3 bases and J by 0 bases, with 11 bases between the two germline ends. CDR1 is MNHEY and CDR2 is SMNVEV in the germline V gene (reference sequence). CDR3 amino acids: CASSLGGNANYGYTF. CDR3 sequence (DNA): TGTGCCAGCAGTTTGGGGGGGAACGCTAACTATGGCTACACCTTC.

The gene calls are TRBV21-1 and TRBJ2-2; the D segment call TRBD1 is taken from the table without a DNA check. TRBV21-1 is annotated as a pseudogene. CDR3 length: 16 amino acids. The CDR3 sequence is CASSTAGTGSAGELFF. DNA for the CDR3: TGTGCCAGCAGCACCGCCGGGACAGGGTCCGCCGGGGAGCTGTTTTTT.

V usage is TRBV5-1 and J usage is TRBJ1-1; TRBD1 matches 8 bases. The trim removed 3 bases at V and 11 bases at J, leaving 9 bases unmatched. Germline loops: CDR1 SGHRS, CDR2 YFSETQ. The CDR3 loop spans 13 amino acids. CDR3 coding DNA: TGCGCCAGCAGCTGGAGGACAGGGCAGAATGCTTTCTTT. This encodes CASSWRTGQNAFF.